This T cell receptor (beta chain) was sequenced during a study of CD8+CD57+ T cells in acquired aplastic anemia. Template material for TCR beta VDJ and CDR3 profiling consisted of genomic DNA. Each CDR3 protein gets one entry after TCRdb re-called the reads with MiXCR. The repertoire has around 180,000 distinct CDR3 sequences, approximately 48% of them found once; the top ten carry under 2%. In germline, CDR1 is SNHLY, CDR2 FYNNEI. CDR3 length equals 13 residues. The V and J ends lost 3 bases and 7 bases respectively, with 10 bases between them. In patients chosen for sequencing, flow cytometry had shown CD8+CD57+ cell expansion. As a group, the patients uniformly had severe acquired aplastic anemia. Patients had not yet gotten any therapy when their blood was taken for sampling.

Sample: sorted CD4+, CD8+, or CD8+CD57+ T cells (not recorded which) from PBMCs. The chain links TRBV2 to TRBJ1-5; perhaps TRBD1 as D (5 bases). The TCR comes from a human donor with aplastic anemia. CDR3 region: CASSEGGGQPQHF. CDR3 in DNA: TGTGCCAGCAGTGAGGGGGGAGGGCAGCCCCAGCATTTT.